Following are 21 T cell receptor beta chains from one sample sequenced in a study of early T cells in non-severe SARS-CoV-2 infection. Via MiXCR, TCRdb re-called the 5' RACE reads, giving one row per CDR3 protein. This sample yields about 64,000 distinct CDR3 sequences, of which 20% to 25% are seen a single time; 16% belongs to the top ten. The sample consisted of whole blood, taken at baseline. Source of these receptors: an adult who was a healthcare worker with PCR-confirmed SARS-CoV-2 infection or an uninfected control (not recorded which).

This clonotype has just a few counts. This rearrangement joins TRBV30 to TRBJ1-1, with a tentative D call TRBD1 (5 bases). The V gene's germline CDR1 is GTSNPN and CDR2 SVGIG (reference sequence). Trimming left V 3 bases short and J 5 bases short, with 10 bases between. The CDR3 has 12 amino acids. CDR3 DNA sequence: TGTGCCTGGAGGCAGGGTGGGACTGAAGCTTTCTTT. Its protein is CAWRQGGTEAFF.

The chain combines TRBV29-1 with TRBJ1-1; maybe TRBD1 (5 bases). Germline CDR1 and CDR2: SQVTM and ANQGSEA. The CDR3 loop spans 14 amino acids. V lost 3 bases to trimming and J lost 4 bases, with 15 bases between them. This CDR3 is CSVDLQSGGTEAFF. CDR3 nucleotide sequence: TGCAGCGTTGATCTTCAGTCTGGGGGCACTGAAGCTTTCTTT. The full variable domain, completed using reference TRBV29-1 and TRBJ1-1, is SAVISQKPSRDICQRGTSLTIQCQVDSQVTMMFWYRQQPGQSLTLIATANQGSEATYESGFVIDKFPISRPNLTFSTLTVSNMSPEDSSIYLCSVDLQSGGTEAFFGQGTRLTVV.

At least ten counts were recorded for this clonotype. J is TRBJ2-5 and V is TRBV20-1; a weak D match, TRBD2 (5 bases). The CDR3 loop spans 13 amino acids. Trimming removed 6 bases at V and 3 bases at J, with 14 bases between. The V gene's germline CDR1 is DFQATT and CDR2 SNEGSKA (reference sequence). The chain's CDR3 is CSAARPGEETQYF. The CDR3 DNA sequence: TGCAGTGCAGCCAGGCCCGGGGAAGAGACCCAGTACTTC.

The gene calls are TRBV10-3 and TRBJ2-7; 7 bases line up with TRBD1. Looked up from germline, CDR1 is ENHRY and CDR2 is SYGVKD. The CDR3 covers 12 residues. V lost 4 bases to trimming and J lost 3 bases; unmatched junction nucleotides: 0. The CDR3 sequence: CAISGQGYEQYF. The CDR3 DNA is TGTGCCATCAGTGGACAGGGCTACGAGCAGTACTTC.

This clonotype came up a few times. This sequence joins TRBV5-6 and TRBJ1-2; 7 nucleotides line up with TRBD1. V lost 3 bases to trimming and J lost 7 bases; unmatched junction nucleotides: 6. This CDR3 comprises 13 residues. Germline V CDR1 and CDR2: SGHDT, YYEEEE. The CDR3 DNA follows: TGTGCCAGCAGCTCGACAGGGAGAGTTGGCTACACCTTC. Translating gives CASSSTGRVGYTF.

The chain is built from TRBV6-6 and TRBJ1-2; D is unclear. V was pared by 5 bases and J by 8 bases, with 15 bases between. In germline, CDR1 is MNHNY, CDR2 SVGAGI (reference sequence). The CDR3 length is 13 residues. For the CDR3, the DNA is TGTGCCAGCAGTCTCCAAGACCCTCGGGGCTACACCTTC. Translating it yields CASSLQDPRGYTF.

The chain uses TRBV11-2 and TRBJ2-3, with D tentatively TRBD1 or TRBD2 (5 bases each). Germline V gives CDR1 SGHAT, CDR2 FQNNGV. The CDR3 is made up of 14 amino acids. V was cut by 5 bases and J by 5 bases, with 14 bases left in between. CDR3 in amino acids: CASSPGPRGDTQYF. The DNA for the CDR3 is TGTGCCAGCAGCCCGGGACCCCGGGGAGATACGCAGTATTTT.

The rearrangement links TRBV2 to TRBJ2-5; D gene unclear. V shed 3 bases and J shed 7 bases, with 12 bases lying between them. Germline lookup yields CDR1 SNHLY and CDR2 FYNNEI. CDR3 length: 13 residues. As DNA, the CDR3 is TGTGCCAGCAGTGAGGAGATAGTGGGGACCCAGTACTTC. The encoded protein is CASSEEIVGTQYF.

This clonotype has only a few counts. The chain carries TRBV11-2 and TRBJ1-3; D is uncertain. This CDR3 contains 15 residues. The ends were cut back, 2 bases at V and 0 bases at J, with 8 bases in the middle. Germline assignment: CDR1 SGHAT and CDR2 FQNNGV. The CDR3, as DNA: TGTGCCAGCAGCTTAATGACTGCCTCTGGAAACACCATATATTTT. Amino acid sequence: CASSLMTASGNTIYF.

The V and J genes are TRBV7-9 and TRBJ1-6, with no clear D. Trimming stripped 5 bases from V and 8 bases from J, with 19 bases between. The CDR3 loop spans 16 amino acids. The V gene's germline CDR1 is SEHNR and CDR2 FQNEAQ (reference sequence). The CDR3 DNA follows: TGTGCCAGCAGCCTCGAGGACCCAATGAGGGATTCACCCCTCCACTTT. This sequence encodes CASSLEDPMRDSPLHF.

The J gene is TRBJ2-7, the V gene TRBV20-1; possibly TRBD1 or TRBD2 for D (5 bases each). Deletions cut 7 bases from V and 0 bases from J, with 16 bases between. Germline lookup yields CDR1 DFQATT and CDR2 SNEGSKA (reference sequence). The length of the CDR3 is 14 residues. This CDR3 is CSVQRGDYSYEQYF. CDR3 DNA sequence: TGCAGTGTACAGAGAGGGGATTACTCCTACGAGCAGTACTTC.

The chain uses TRBV12-3 or TRBV12-4 and TRBJ2-2, with 8 bases aligning to TRBD2. J was trimmed by 1 base and V by 6 bases; bases with no gene match: 4. The CDR3 extends over 15 amino acids. CDR3 DNA sequence: TGTGCCAGCAGGTTACTAGCGGAGAACACCGGGGAGCTGTTTTTT. It encodes CASRLLAENTGELFF.

Only a few counts were recorded for this clonotype. The chain joins TRBV18 to TRBJ2-5; 9 nucleotides line up with TRBD2. Trimming removed 0 bases from V and 5 bases from J; junction bases left unmatched: 10. Germline V gene lookup returns CDR1 KGHSH and CDR2 LQKENI. This CDR3 region has 17 residues. The CDR3 reads CASSPPGVTSGTETQYF. The CDR3, as DNA: TGTGCCAGCTCACCACCGGGCGTGACTAGCGGAACGGAGACCCAGTACTTC.

The chain is built from TRBV19 and TRBJ2-3; 7 bases align to TRBD2. Trimming at V came to 2 bases and at J to 4 bases, leaving 0 bases not matched to a gene. CDR1 LNHDA and CDR2 SQIVND come from the germline V gene (reference sequence). The CDR3 loop spans 13 amino acids. The CDR3, as DNA: TGTGCCAGTAGTATAACTAGCGCAGATACGCAGTATTTT. Protein product: CASSITSADTQYF.

The chain uses TRBV6-2 or TRBV6-3 and TRBJ1-1; a possible D gene is TRBD1 (6 bases). The CDR3 spans 19 residues. The ends were cut back, 0 bases at V and 0 bases at J, with 20 bases in the middle. Germline V CDR1 and CDR2: MNHEY, SVGEGT. CDR3 in amino acids: CASSYSSAGGRPLNTEAFF. CDR3 DNA sequence: TGTGCCAGCAGTTACTCTTCGGCCGGGGGGCGACCTTTGAACACTGAAGCTTTCTTT.

This clonotype was seen a handful of times. V gene TRBV2 combines with J gene TRBJ2-3, with D possibly TRBD2 on 6 matching bases. The ends were cut back, 4 bases at V and 0 bases at J, with 11 bases in the middle. The CDR3 is 15 residues long. Germline V gene sequence: CDR1 SNHLY, CDR2 FYNNEI. This chain's CDR3 is CASSGDSISTDTQYF. CDR3 in DNA: TGTGCCAGCAGTGGGGACTCCATTAGCACAGATACGCAGTATTTT.

This clonotype showed up just a few times. The chain couples TRBV9 to TRBJ1-1; D gene ambiguous. Trimming stripped 0 bases from V and 7 bases from J, with 10 bases between. The CDR3 has 13 amino acids. Germline lookup yields CDR1 SGDLS and CDR2 YYNGEE. The CDR3 is CASSVEGTYEAFF. In nucleotides, the CDR3 is TGTGCCAGCAGCGTAGAGGGAACCTATGAAGCTTTCTTT. The full variable domain, its missing parts supplied by reference TRBV9 and TRBJ1-1, is DSGVTQTPKHLITATGQRVTLRCSPRSGDLSVYWYQQSLDQGLQFLIQYYNGEERAKGNILERFSAQQFPDLHSELNLSSLELGDSALYFCASSVEGTYEAFFGQGTRLTVV.

This clonotype was seen a few times. The rearrangement uses TRBV19 and TRBJ1-5; D ambiguous. Germline V gene data show CDR1 as LNHDA and CDR2 as SQIVND (reference sequence). This CDR3 has 14 amino acids. Trimming left V 0 bases short and J 7 bases short, with 10 bases between. DNA of the CDR3: TGTGCCAGTAGTATAGATTATCAACGGCAGCCCCAGCATTTT. Encoded protein: CASSIDYQRQPQHF.

The rearrangement uses TRBV5-1 and TRBJ2-7, with 9 bases aligning to TRBD2. There are 17 residues in the CDR3. The V gene's germline CDR1 is SGHRS and CDR2 YFSETQ. Germline trimming cut 4 bases from V and 0 bases from J; bases unmatched to any gene: 11. CDR3 DNA sequence: TGCGCCAGCAGCGCTTCCTTCCTAGCGGGGAGCTCCTACGAGCAGTACTTC. Its translation is CASSASFLAGSSYEQYF.

This clonotype turned up a few times. The J gene is TRBJ1-2, the V gene TRBV6-5; D gene unclear. CDR1 and CDR2 from the germline V gene are MNHEY and SVGAGI. The CDR3 totals 14 residues. Written as DNA, the CDR3 is TGTGCTAGCTCACCTCGGCCGCCCGTATATGGCTACACCTTC. Translated: CASSPRPPVYGYTF.

This clonotype was seen more than once but under ten times. V and J are TRBV2 and TRBJ2-7; D gene uncertain. Germline V gene sequence: CDR1 SNHLY, CDR2 FYNNEI. The CDR3 length is 15 residues. Trimming shortened V by 2 bases and J by 2 bases, and 13 bases separated the two germline ends. The CDR3 DNA is TGTGCCAGCAGTGAATTTCGCGAAAACACCTACGAGCAGTACTTC. This codes for CASSEFRENTYEQYF.